This TCR beta chain was captured in a study of blood T cell repertoires in COVID-19. Authors' data handling: It was from reference gene primer amplification that nucleated cell counts were estimated. The protocol was immunoSEQ multiplex PCR, while the TCRdb copy is restricted to in-frame clones and leaves out a portion. The V and J calls and clone size are taken from that table; D and trimming were inferred from the DNA. The sample lists a few hundred thousand clones, about 85% occurring once. Sequencing was performed on peripheral blood. The TCR sequence derives from a man younger than 30 with active or convalescent COVID-19.

The CDR3 coding sequence is TGTGCCATCAGAGATTCCGGGACAGGGCGCCGCACAGATACGCAGTATTTT. Residues: CAIRDSGTGRRTDTQYF. V usage is TRBV10-3 and J usage is TRBJ2-3, with 9 bases lining up with TRBD1. CDR1 is ENHRY, CDR2 SYGVKD, per germline. The ends lost 6 bases at V and 1 base at J; junction bases unmatched: 11. The CDR3 spans 17 residues.